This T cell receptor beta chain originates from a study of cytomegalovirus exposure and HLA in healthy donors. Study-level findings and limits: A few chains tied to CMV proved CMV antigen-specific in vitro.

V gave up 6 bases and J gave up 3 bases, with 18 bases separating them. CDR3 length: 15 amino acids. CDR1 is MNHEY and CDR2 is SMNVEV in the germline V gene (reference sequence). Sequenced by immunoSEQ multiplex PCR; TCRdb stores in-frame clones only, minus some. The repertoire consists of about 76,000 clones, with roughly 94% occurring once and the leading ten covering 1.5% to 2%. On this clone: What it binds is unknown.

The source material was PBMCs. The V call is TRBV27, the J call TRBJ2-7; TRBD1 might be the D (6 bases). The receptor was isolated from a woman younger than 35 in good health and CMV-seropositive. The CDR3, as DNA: TGTGCCAGCAGCACTACAGGGTTGGTGGACTACGAGCAGTACTTC. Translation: CASSTTGLVDYEQYF.